This T cell receptor beta chain was recorded in a study of OX40 agonist ivuxolimab in advanced cancers. The overall study: An anti-OX40 (CD134) antibody with agonistic activity, ivuxolimab, was administered to patients. Study results and limitations: Circulating CD4+ and CD8+ T cells showed clonal expansion by week 6 at 0.1 to 3.0 mg/kg. Patients with a partial response at 0.1-3.0 mg/kg had among the lowest clonal expansion.

There are 13 residues in the CDR3. The V gene lost 2 bases and the J gene lost 2 bases, with 5 bases spanning the gap. Germline-derived CDR1 and CDR2 are ENHRY and SYGVKD. Blood got drawn at baseline, again on cycle 4 day 1, and then on cycle 7 day 1. As for this clone: The antigen remains unidentified.

Produced via immunoSEQ multiplex PCR; TCRdb's table is partial and in-frame only. The sample holds 65,000 to 95,000 clones, less than 95% seen once. Specimen: CD4+ or CD8+ T cells sorted from blood, collected in a trial of the OX40 agonist ivuxolimab. This clonotype was sampled from an adult with an advanced solid tumor such as melanoma, head and neck, liver or kidney cancer. The rearrangement joins TRBV10-3 to TRBJ2-3; D call uncertain. The CDR3 sequence is CAISEMHTDTQYF. CDR3 nucleotides: TGTGCCATCAGTGAGATGCACACAGATACGCAGTATTTT.